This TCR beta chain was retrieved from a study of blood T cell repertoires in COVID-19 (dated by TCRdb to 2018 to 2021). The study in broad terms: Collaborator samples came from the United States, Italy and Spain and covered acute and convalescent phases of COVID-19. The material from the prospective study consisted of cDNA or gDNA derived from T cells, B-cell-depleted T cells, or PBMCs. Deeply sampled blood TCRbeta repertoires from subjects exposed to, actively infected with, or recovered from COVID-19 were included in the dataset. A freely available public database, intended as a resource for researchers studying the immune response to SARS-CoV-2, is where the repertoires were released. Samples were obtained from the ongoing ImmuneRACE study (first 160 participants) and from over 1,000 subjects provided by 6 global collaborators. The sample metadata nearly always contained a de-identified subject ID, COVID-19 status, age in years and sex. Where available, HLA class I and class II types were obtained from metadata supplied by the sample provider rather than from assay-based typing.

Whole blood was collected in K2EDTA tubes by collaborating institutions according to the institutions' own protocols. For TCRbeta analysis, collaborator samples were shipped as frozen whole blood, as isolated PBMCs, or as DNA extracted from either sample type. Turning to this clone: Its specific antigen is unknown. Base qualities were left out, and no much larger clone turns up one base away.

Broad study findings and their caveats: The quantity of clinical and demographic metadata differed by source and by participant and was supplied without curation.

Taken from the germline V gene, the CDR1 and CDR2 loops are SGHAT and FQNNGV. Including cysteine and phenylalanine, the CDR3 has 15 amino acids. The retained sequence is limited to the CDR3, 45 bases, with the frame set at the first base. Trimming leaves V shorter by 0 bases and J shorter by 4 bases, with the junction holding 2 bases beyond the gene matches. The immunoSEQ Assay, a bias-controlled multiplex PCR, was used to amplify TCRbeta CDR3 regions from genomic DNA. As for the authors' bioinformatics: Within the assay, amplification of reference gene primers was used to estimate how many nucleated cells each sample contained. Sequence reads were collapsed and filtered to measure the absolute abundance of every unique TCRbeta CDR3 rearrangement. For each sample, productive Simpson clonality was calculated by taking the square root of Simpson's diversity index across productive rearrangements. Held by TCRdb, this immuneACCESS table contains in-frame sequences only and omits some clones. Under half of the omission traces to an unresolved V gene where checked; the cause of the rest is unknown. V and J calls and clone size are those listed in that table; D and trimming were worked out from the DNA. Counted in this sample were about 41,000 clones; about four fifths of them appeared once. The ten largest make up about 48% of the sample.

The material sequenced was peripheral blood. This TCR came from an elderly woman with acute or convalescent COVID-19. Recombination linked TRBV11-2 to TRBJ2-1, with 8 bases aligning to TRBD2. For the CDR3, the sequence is CASSLELAAYNEQFF. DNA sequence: TGTGCCAGCAGCTTAGAACTAGCGGCTTACAATGAGCAGTTCTTC.